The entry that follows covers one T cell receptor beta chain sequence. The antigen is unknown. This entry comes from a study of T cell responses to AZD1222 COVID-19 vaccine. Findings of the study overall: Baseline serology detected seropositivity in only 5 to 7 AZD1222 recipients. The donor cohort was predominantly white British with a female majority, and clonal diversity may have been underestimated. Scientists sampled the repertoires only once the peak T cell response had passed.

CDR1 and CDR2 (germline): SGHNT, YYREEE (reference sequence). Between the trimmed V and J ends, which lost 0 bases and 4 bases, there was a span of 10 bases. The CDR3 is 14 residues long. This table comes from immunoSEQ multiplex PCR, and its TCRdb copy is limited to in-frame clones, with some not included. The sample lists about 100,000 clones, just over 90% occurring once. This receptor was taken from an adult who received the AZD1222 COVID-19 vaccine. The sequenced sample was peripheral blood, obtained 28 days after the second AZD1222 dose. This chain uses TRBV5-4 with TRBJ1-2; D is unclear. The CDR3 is CASSLASAGYGYTF. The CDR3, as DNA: TGTGCCAGCAGCTTGGCCAGCGCTGGCTATGGCTACACCTTC.